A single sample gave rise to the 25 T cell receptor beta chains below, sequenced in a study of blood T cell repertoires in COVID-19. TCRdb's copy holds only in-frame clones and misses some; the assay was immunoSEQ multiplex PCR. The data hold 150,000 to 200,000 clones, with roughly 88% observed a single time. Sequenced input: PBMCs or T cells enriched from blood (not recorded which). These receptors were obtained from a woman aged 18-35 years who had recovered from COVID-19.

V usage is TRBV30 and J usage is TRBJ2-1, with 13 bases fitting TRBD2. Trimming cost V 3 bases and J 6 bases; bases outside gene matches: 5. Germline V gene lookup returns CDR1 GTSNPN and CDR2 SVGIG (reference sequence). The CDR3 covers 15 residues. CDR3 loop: CAWRPGLAGANEQFF. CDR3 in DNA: TGTGCCTGGAGGCCTGGACTAGCGGGAGCCAATGAGCAGTTCTTC. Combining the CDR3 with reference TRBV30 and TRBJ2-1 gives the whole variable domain SQTIHQWPATLVQPVGSPLSLECTVEGTSNPNLYWYRQAAGRGLQLLFYSVGIGQISSEVPQNLSASRPQDRQFILSSKKLLLSDSGFYLCAWRPGLAGANEQFFGPGTRLTVL.

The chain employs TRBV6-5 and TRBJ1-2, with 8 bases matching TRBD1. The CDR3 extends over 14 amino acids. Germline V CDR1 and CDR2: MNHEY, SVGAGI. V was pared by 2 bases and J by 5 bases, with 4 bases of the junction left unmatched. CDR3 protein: CASSYQGAQYGYTF. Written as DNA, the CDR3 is TGTGCCAGCAGTTACCAGGGGGCACAGTATGGCTACACCTTC.

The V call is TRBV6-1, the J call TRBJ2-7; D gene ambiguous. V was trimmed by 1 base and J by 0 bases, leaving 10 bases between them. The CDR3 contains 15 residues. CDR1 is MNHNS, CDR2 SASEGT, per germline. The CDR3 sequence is CASSEVITVSYEQYF. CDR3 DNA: TGTGCCAGCAGTGAAGTTATCACAGTCTCCTACGAGCAGTACTTC.

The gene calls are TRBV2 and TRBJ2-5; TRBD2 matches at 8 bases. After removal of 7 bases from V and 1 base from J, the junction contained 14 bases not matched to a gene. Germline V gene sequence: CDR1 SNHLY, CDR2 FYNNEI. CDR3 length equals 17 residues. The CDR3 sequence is CASTPLRVAGSQETQYF. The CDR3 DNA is TGTGCCAGCACCCCCTTGCGCGTAGCGGGGTCCCAAGAGACCCAGTACTTC.

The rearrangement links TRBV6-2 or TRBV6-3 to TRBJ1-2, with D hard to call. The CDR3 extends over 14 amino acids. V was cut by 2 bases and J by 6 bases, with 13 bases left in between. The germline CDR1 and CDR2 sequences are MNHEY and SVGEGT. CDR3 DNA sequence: TGTGCCAGCAGTTACGGGTGGAGGCGAGATGGCTACACCTTC. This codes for CASSYGWRRDGYTF.

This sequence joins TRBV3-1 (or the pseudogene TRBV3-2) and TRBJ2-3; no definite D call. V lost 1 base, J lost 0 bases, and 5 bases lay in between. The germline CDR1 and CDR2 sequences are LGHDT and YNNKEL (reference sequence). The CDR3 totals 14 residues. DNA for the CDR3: TGTGCCAGCAGCCAAGCGTCCAGCACAGATACGCAGTATTTT. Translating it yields CASSQASSTDTQYF.

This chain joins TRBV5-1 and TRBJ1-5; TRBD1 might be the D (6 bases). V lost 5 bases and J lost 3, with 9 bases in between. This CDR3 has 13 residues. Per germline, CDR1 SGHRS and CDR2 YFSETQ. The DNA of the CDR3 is TGCGCCAGCAGGGACAGCCTCAATCAGCCCCAGCATTTT. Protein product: CASRDSLNQPQHF.

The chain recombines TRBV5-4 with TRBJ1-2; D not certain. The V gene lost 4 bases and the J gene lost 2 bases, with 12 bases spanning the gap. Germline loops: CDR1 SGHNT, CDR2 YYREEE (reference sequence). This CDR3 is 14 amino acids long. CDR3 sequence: CASSPYEGNYGYTF. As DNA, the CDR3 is TGTGCCAGCAGCCCCTACGAGGGAAACTATGGCTACACCTTC.

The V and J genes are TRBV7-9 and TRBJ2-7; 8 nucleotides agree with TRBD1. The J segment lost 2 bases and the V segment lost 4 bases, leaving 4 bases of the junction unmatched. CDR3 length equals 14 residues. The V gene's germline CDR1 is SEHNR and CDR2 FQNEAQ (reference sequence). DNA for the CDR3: TGTGCCAGCAGCTACAACAGGGGGACCTACGAGCAGTACTTC. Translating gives CASSYNRGTYEQYF.

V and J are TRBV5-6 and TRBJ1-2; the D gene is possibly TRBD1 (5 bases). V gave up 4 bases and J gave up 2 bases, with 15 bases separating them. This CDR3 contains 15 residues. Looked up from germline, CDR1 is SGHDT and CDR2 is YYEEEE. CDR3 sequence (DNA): TGTGCCAGCAGCACCTGGACACGAACCAACTATGGCTACACCTTC. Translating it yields CASSTWTRTNYGYTF.

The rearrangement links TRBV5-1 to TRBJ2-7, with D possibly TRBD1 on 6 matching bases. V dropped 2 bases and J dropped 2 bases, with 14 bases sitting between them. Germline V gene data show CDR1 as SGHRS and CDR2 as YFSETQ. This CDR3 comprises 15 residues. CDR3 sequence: CASSLGAGDTYEQYF. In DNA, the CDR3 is TGCGCCAGCAGCTTAGGGGCAGGGGATACCTACGAGCAGTACTTC. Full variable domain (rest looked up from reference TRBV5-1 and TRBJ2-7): KAGVTQTPRYLIKTRGQQVTLSCSPISGHRSVSWYQQTPGQGLQFLFEYFSETQRNKGNFPGRFSGRQFSNSRSEMNVSTLELGDSALYLCASSLGAGDTYEQYFGPGTRLTVT.

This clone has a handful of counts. CDR3 in amino acids: CASSPNVWGGNTEAFF. The CDR3 bases are TGTGCCAGCAGCCCAAACGTATGGGGCGGGAACACTGAAGCTTTCTTT. The rearrangement links TRBV14 to TRBJ1-1; D perhaps matches TRBD1 (5 bases). Looked up from germline, CDR1 is SGHDN and CDR2 is FVKESK. This CDR3 comprises 16 residues. Trimming took off 4 bases at V and 1 base at J, with 16 bases between the two ends.

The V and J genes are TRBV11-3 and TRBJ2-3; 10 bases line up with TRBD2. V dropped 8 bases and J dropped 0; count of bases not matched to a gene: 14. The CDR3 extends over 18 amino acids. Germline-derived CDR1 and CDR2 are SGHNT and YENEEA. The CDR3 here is CASQTQGTSVSSTDTQYF. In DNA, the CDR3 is TGTGCCAGCCAAACTCAGGGGACTAGCGTCTCTAGCACAGATACGCAGTATTTT.

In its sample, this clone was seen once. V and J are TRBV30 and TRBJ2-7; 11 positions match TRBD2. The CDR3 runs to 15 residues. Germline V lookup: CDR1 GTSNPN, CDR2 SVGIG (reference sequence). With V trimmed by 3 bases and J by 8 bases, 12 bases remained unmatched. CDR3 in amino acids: CAWRTPLAGGGKQYF. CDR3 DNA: TGTGCCTGGAGGACTCCGCTAGCGGGAGGCGGTAAGCAGTACTTC.

For the CDR3, the DNA is TGCAGTGCTCGCGTGCGCGGGAGACAGTTCTTC. This encodes CSARVRGRQFF. The chain combines TRBV20-1 with TRBJ2-1, with 7 bases lining up with TRBD2. CDR1 and CDR2 from the germline V gene are DFQATT and SNEGSKA (reference sequence). The ends lost 5 bases at V and 13 bases at J; junction bases unmatched: 8. The CDR3 is 11 residues long.

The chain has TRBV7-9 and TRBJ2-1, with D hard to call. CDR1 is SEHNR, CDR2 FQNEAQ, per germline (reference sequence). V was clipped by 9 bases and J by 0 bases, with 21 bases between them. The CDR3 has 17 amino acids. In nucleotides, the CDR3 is TGTGCCAGTTCAGTATCGTTGGGTAACAGCTCCTACAATGAGCAGTTCTTC. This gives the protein CASSVSLGNSSYNEQFF.

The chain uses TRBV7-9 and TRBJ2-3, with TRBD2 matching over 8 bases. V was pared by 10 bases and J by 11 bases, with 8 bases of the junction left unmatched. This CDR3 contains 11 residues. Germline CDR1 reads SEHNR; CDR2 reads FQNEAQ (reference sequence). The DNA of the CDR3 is TGTGCCATCGGGGGGGGATACGAGCAGTATTTT. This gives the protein CAIGGGYEQYF.

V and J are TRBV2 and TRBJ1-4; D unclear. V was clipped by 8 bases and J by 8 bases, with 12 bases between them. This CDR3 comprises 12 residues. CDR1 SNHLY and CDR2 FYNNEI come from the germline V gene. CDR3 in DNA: TGTGCCAGCTCTTTACAGTCCGAAAAACTGTTTTTT. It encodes CASSLQSEKLFF.

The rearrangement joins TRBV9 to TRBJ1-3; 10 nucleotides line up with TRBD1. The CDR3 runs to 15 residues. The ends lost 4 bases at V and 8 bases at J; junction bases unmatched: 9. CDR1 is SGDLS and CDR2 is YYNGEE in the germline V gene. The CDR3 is CASSPRGQGVDTIYF. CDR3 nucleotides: TGTGCCAGCAGCCCGCGCGGACAGGGGGTAGACACCATATATTTT.

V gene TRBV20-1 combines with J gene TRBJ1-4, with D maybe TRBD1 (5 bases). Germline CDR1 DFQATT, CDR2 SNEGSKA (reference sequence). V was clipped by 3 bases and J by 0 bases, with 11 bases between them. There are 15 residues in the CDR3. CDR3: CSASWAGPTNEKLFF. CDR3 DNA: TGCAGTGCTAGTTGGGCGGGGCCAACTAATGAAAAACTGTTTTTT.

The CDR3 nucleotides read TGTGCCAGCAGTTACAGGGGATCAAGGTCCTACGAGCAGTACTTC. Encoded protein: CASSYRGSRSYEQYF. The chain has TRBV28 and TRBJ2-7; 7 bases match TRBD1. Trimming cost V 4 bases and J 1 base; bases outside gene matches: 7. CDR1 and CDR2 from the germline V gene are MDHEN and SYDVKM. The CDR3 has 15 residues.

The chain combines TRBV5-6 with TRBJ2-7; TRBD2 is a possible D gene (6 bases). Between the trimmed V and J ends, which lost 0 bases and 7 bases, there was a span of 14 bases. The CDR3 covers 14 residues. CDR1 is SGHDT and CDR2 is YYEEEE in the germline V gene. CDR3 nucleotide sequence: TGTGCCAGCAGCTTGGGGAGGGGAATAGGGGAGCAGTACTTC. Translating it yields CASSLGRGIGEQYF.

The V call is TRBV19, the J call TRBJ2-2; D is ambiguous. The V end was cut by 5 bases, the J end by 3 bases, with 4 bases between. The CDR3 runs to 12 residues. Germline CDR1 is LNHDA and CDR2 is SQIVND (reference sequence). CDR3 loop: CASSWHTGELFF. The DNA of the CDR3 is TGTGCCAGTAGTTGGCACACCGGGGAGCTGTTTTTT.

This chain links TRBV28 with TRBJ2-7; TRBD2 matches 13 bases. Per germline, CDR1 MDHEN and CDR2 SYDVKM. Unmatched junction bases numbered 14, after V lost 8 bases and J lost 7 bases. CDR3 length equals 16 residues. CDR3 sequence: CASLDGTGLAGYEQYF. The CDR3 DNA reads TGTGCCAGCCTCGATGGTACGGGACTAGCGGGATATGAGCAGTACTTC. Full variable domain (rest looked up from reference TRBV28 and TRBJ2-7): DVKVTQSSRYLVKRTGEKVFLECVQDMDHENMFWYRQDPGLGLRLIYFSYDVKMKEKGDIPEGYSVSREKKERFSLILESASTNQTSMYLCASLDGTGLAGYEQYFGPGTRLTVT.

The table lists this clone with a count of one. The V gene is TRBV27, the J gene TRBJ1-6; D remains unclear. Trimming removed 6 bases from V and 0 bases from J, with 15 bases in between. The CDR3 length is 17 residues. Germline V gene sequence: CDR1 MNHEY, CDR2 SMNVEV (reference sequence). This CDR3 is CASSLTAYSSYNSPLHF. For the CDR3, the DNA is TGTGCCAGCAGCTTGACGGCCTACAGCTCCTATAATTCACCCCTCCACTTT.